The 14 T cell receptor beta chains below all came from one sample that was sequenced in a study of blood T cell repertoires in COVID-19. TCRdb's copy holds only in-frame clones and misses some; the assay was immunoSEQ multiplex PCR. The sample records about 120,000 clones, around 89% being singletons. The specimen sequenced was peripheral blood. The source of these receptors is a man in his 60s with COVID-19, enrolled during active disease.

This clone was observed a handful of times. The V gene is TRBV5-5, the J gene TRBJ1-1; possible D gene TRBD1, 6 bases. Germline V gene lookup returns CDR1 SGHKS and CDR2 YYEKEE (reference sequence). Trimming cost V 0 bases and J 1 base, with 19 bases left between them. This CDR3 has 18 residues. DNA of the CDR3: TGTGCCAGCAGCTTGGATCGCCAGGGGCAAAGGGGGAACACTGAAGCTTTCTTT. Its protein product is CASSLDRQGQRGNTEAFF.

The genes are TRBV5-1 and TRBJ1-5; perhaps TRBD1 as D (5 bases). Per germline, CDR1 SGHRS and CDR2 YFSETQ. The V gene lost 2 bases and the J gene lost 5 bases, with 11 bases spanning the gap. CDR3 length: 14 amino acids. The CDR3 region has the DNA TGCGCCAGCAGCTTCGGGGGTCTCTATCAGCCCCAGCATTTT. Encoded protein: CASSFGGLYQPQHF.

This rearrangement joins TRBV24-1 to TRBJ2-1; the match to TRBD2 covers 8 bases. The CDR3 runs 15 residues. Germline trimming cut 5 bases from V and 0 bases from J; bases unmatched to any gene: 2. Germline CDR1 KGHDR, CDR2 SFDVKD. The CDR3: CATSATSGSYNEQFF. The CDR3 region has the DNA TGTGCCACCAGTGCTACTAGCGGCTCCTACAATGAGCAGTTCTTC.

The rearrangement joins TRBV10-3 to TRBJ1-2; weak D call: TRBD1 (5 bases). V was shortened by 2 bases and J by 0 bases, with 13 bases between the two germline ends. CDR1 is ENHRY and CDR2 is SYGVKD in the germline V gene. This CDR3 has 16 amino acids. The CDR3 DNA follows: TGTGCCATCAGTGAGACCCTACGGGGGACTAACTATGGCTACACCTTC. It is translated as CAISETLRGTNYGYTF.

This chain connects TRBV11-3 to TRBJ2-1, with D maybe TRBD1 (5 bases). Germline values: CDR1 SGHNT, CDR2 YENEEA. CDR3 length equals 12 residues. V lost 5 bases, J lost 7 bases, and 9 bases lay in between. The DNA of the CDR3 is TGTGCCAGCAGCACGACAGAGAATGAGCAGTTCTTC. As protein: CASSTTENEQFF.

This chain uses TRBV7-2 with TRBJ2-3, with 9 bases fitting TRBD1. Germline CDR1 SGHTA, CDR2 FQGNSA. The CDR3 is 17 amino acids. V was pared by 1 base and J by 2 bases, with 7 bases of the junction left unmatched. CDR3 residues: CASSLEGQGLITDTQYF. The CDR3 nucleotides are TGTGCCAGCAGCTTAGAGGGACAGGGTTTAATCACAGATACGCAGTATTTT.

The chain has TRBV5-1 and TRBJ1-6, with TRBD1 matching over 9 bases. Germline CDR1 reads SGHRS; CDR2 reads YFSETQ. CDR3 length: 14 residues. V was clipped by 3 bases and J by 7 bases; unmatched bases: 2. The CDR3 DNA follows: TGCGCCAGCAGCTCCGGACAGGGGAATTCACCCCTCCACTTT. It encodes CASSSGQGNSPLHF.

V and J are TRBV4-3 and TRBJ2-1, with TRBD2 identical over 7 bases. CDR1 and CDR2 (germline): LGHNA, YSLEER. The CDR3 covers 17 residues. The V gene end was trimmed by 4 bases and the J gene end by 5 bases; junction bases not matched to a gene: 14. The CDR3 region is CASSPNHGSGVHNEQFF. The CDR3 DNA sequence: TGCGCCAGCAGCCCGAACCATGGGAGCGGGGTTCACAATGAGCAGTTCTTC.

The rearrangement uses TRBV6-6 and TRBJ1-1; TRBD1 is a possible D gene (5 bases). The CDR3 loop spans 14 amino acids. Germline CDR1 MNHNY, CDR2 SVGAGI (reference sequence). V dropped 5 bases and J dropped 1 base, with 11 bases sitting between them. CDR3 sequence (DNA): TGTGCCAGCAGTCACAGGACGGGGAACACTGAAGCTTTCTTT. This encodes CASSHRTGNTEAFF.

The sample holds a few counts of this clone. The rearrangement uses TRBV14 and TRBJ1-1; TRBD1 matches at 8 bases. This CDR3 comprises 17 residues. The V gene's germline CDR1 is SGHDN and CDR2 FVKESK. V gave up 0 bases and J gave up 0 bases; unmatched junction bases: 6. The DNA for the CDR3 is TGTGCCAGCAGCCAAGATAGCAGGGGGCGCGTGAACACTGAAGCTTTCTTT. Its translation is CASSQDSRGRVNTEAFF. Looking up the rest from reference TRBV14 and TRBJ1-1 gives the full variable domain: EAGVTQFPSHSVIEKGQTVTLRCDPISGHDNLYWYRRVMGKEIKFLLHFVKESKQDESGMPNNRFLAERTGGTYSTLKVQPAELEDSGVYFCASSQDSRGRVNTEAFFGQGTRLTVV.

The rearrangement links TRBV13 to TRBJ1-1; 8 bases line up with TRBD1. The ends lost 6 bases at V and 4 bases at J; junction bases unmatched: 4. The CDR3 spans 13 residues. Germline-derived CDR1 and CDR2 are PRHDT and FYEKMQ (reference sequence). The CDR3 reads CASRYDRGTEAFF. CDR3 coding DNA: TGTGCCAGCAGGTACGACAGGGGCACTGAAGCTTTCTTT.

A single count supports this clone. This rearrangement joins TRBV5-8 to TRBJ2-3, with 8 bases matching TRBD1. This CDR3 region has 14 residues. Germline CDR1 reads SGHTS; CDR2 reads YDEGEE. The ends lost 4 bases at V and 5 bases at J; junction bases unmatched: 6. The CDR3 nucleotides read TGTGCCAGCAGCCCAGGGGGCGCTTTAGATACGCAGTATTTT. Its protein is CASSPGGALDTQYF.

This rearrangement joins TRBV5-1 to TRBJ2-1, with D maybe TRBD2 (5 bases). Deletions cut 2 bases from V and 1 base from J, with 7 bases between. The CDR3 has 14 amino acids. The germline V gene has CDR1 SGHRS and CDR2 YFSETQ. For the CDR3, the DNA is TGCGCCAGCAGCTTCCCGGGGTCCTACAATGAGCAGTTCTTC. Translation: CASSFPGSYNEQFF.

The chain recombines TRBV6-5 with TRBJ1-1; 7 nucleotides line up with TRBD1. The V gene's germline CDR1 is MNHEY and CDR2 SVGAGI. The junction had 10 bases not matched to a gene; V was cut back by 8 bases and J by 4 bases. This CDR3 has 14 residues. The DNA for the CDR3 is TGTGCCAGCCGGGTGACAGGGTCGGGCACTGAAGCTTTCTTT. Translation: CASRVTGSGTEAFF.